This is a list of T cell receptor beta chains from one sample in a study of OX40 agonist ivuxolimab in advanced cancers. Data came from immunoSEQ multiplex PCR; TCRdb stores just in-frame clones and leaves some out. The top ten clones hold 0.15% to 0.2% of a sample with some 96,000 clones, around 89% of them seen once. Sequences were derived from CD4+ or CD8+ T cells sorted from blood, sampled in a trial of the OX40 agonist ivuxolimab. These receptors were collected from an adult with an advanced solid tumor such as melanoma, head and neck, liver or kidney cancer. The conserved cysteine and the conserved F or W are not part of the CDR3 here. Clone size appears in some rows only: once, few, many, or a class for an expanded clone.

CDR3 protein,clone size,J gene,V gene
ASSLNNEQF,.,TRBJ2-1,TRBV7-3
ASSPGRMNTEAF,.,TRBJ1-1,TRBV18
ASSLSSFQETQY,.,TRBJ2-5,TRBV7-9
ASSFGTGGFGYT,.,TRBJ1-2,TRBV7-3
AWAGIRGTGELF,.,TRBJ2-2,TRBV30
SAYAGTETQY,.,TRBJ2-5,TRBV29-1
ASSLVGYNEQF,.,TRBJ2-1,TRBV11-2
ASSEGAQVRISNQPQH,once,TRBJ1-5,TRBV23-1
ASSLTTGDTEAF,.,TRBJ1-1,TRBV18
ASTPILNSPLH,.,TRBJ1-6,TRBV2
ASSLPRAGNTEAF,.,TRBJ1-1,TRBV5-8
ATSRELEYEQY,.,TRBJ2-7,TRBV15
ASSIVGTLNEKLF,.,TRBJ1-4,TRBV19
ASRYGGTVNRGNQPQH,many,TRBJ1-5,TRBV19
ASSRVVGTGLINEQF,.,TRBJ2-1,TRBV7-8
ASSLTGGAGYEQY,.,TRBJ2-7,TRBV7-9
ATSSDSTENNEQF,.,TRBJ2-1,TRBV15
ASRQGLGYT,.,TRBJ1-2,TRBV6-5
ASSYLNKGITDTQY,.,TRBJ2-3,TRBV6-5
ASIVRGQINSPLH,.,TRBJ1-6,TRBV6-1
ASSSASGPTDTQY,.,TRBJ2-3,TRBV7-3
ASSLGGTGTNYGYT,.,TRBJ1-2,TRBV5-4
ASSIGGDLDTIY,.,TRBJ1-3,TRBV19
ASSLRRGTDTQY,once,TRBJ2-3,TRBV27
ASSVGTSTDTQY,.,TRBJ2-3,TRBV2
ASSSRYRPEAF,.,TRBJ1-1,TRBV5-6
ASSQAGTSFTDTQY,.,TRBJ2-3,TRBV4-2
ASSLGNNQPQH,.,TRBJ1-5,TRBV11-2
ASSFGTSGDREQF,.,TRBJ2-1,TRBV5-8
ASSPTPRDRFGDEKLF,.,TRBJ1-4,TRBV7-6
ASSLDPGANVLT,.,TRBJ2-6,TRBV5-4
ASRPHAGGVGTQY,.,TRBJ2-5,TRBV6-5
ASSELIGGEAF,.,TRBJ1-1,TRBV6-1
ANGGPDPVGSPTNEKLF,.,TRBJ1-4,TRBV7-9
ASSVTPGLAGGVRNEQY,.,TRBJ2-7,TRBV6-1
ASSFSGGPGEQF,.,TRBJ2-1,TRBV7-3
ASSLGSNQPQH,.,TRBJ1-5,TRBV11-1
ASSLRDRGFRYEQY,.,TRBJ2-7,TRBV5-1
ASSPWGLETQY,.,TRBJ2-5,TRBV18
ASSARDISYEQY,few,TRBJ2-7,TRBV5-4
ACSGGMNQPQH,.,TRBJ1-5,TRBV30
CSGTGVYNTEAF,.,TRBJ1-1,TRBV19
ASSPQPEVGYT,.,TRBJ1-2,TRBV7-3
ASSEGDTQY,.,TRBJ2-3,TRBV6-1
AWSRILGGLGYEQY,.,TRBJ2-7,TRBV30
ASSVVAGGGTDTQY,.,TRBJ2-3,TRBV9
ASSFGGARNTDTQY,.,TRBJ2-3,TRBV5-1
ASSEARGTGRPRSGNTIY,.,TRBJ1-3,TRBV6-1
ASSLLSSPEAF,.,TRBJ1-1,TRBV5-1
ASSDSNQPQH,.,TRBJ1-5,TRBV10-2
ASSELAGVTGELF,.,TRBJ2-2,TRBV2
ASSSPVVETQY,.,TRBJ2-5,TRBV7-2
ASSTRAGVSTDTQY,.,TRBJ2-3,TRBV10-1
ASSQVSGSIYNEQF,.,TRBJ2-1,TRBV4-1
ASSMRAAETQY,.,TRBJ2-5,TRBV19